The 25 T cell receptor beta chains below all came from one sample that was sequenced in a study of T cell repertoires in cytomegalovirus infection. One entry per CDR3 protein, called by TCRdb with MiXCR from the reads. The sample has fewer than 950,000 distinct CDR3 sequences; about 30% are singletons. Their cognate antigens are unknown. The specimen comprised cultured CD8+ T cells from PBMCs, sampled from culture after CMV antigen stimulation. These receptors all come from a human donor in good health (CMV status not recorded). Some clones in this sample may be carry-over from other donors' samples.

This clonotype was counted only a few times. The chain recombines TRBV15 with TRBJ1-3, with D unresolved. The germline gives CDR1 LNHNV, CDR2 YYDKDF (reference sequence). With 0 bases removed from V and 8 bases from J, the gap between germline ends came to 14 bases. The CDR3 contains 15 residues. Written as DNA, the CDR3 is TGTGCCACCAGCAGAGATCTGAGGGTTCTTGACACCATATATTTT. This codes for CATSRDLRVLDTIYF.

The chain recombines TRBV10-3 with TRBJ2-7; no clear D. CDR1 and CDR2 (germline): ENHRY, SYGVKD. Trimming took 8 bases from V and 3 from J, leaving 11 bases between them. The CDR3 is made up of 12 amino acids. The CDR3 DNA reads as TGTGCCATCCGGATCGAAAACTACGAGCAGTACTTC. Amino acid sequence: CAIRIENYEQYF.

The rearrangement uses TRBV6-5 and TRBJ2-2; D is possibly TRBD2 (6 bases). CDR1 and CDR2 from the germline V gene are MNHEY and SVGAGI. This CDR3 has 14 amino acids. Trimming cost V 6 bases and J 4 bases, with 12 bases left between them. This CDR3 is CASSPGESTGELFF. Here the CDR3 DNA reads TGTGCCAGCAGCCCGGGGGAAAGCACCGGGGAGCTGTTTTTT.

This clonotype was detected only a few times. V usage is TRBV9 and J usage is TRBJ1-2; D is unresolved. V was cut by 2 bases and J by 5 bases, with 7 bases left in between. This CDR3 is 12 amino acids long. CDR1 SGDLS and CDR2 YYNGEE come from the germline V gene. The CDR3 loop reads CASSVNSYGYTF. In DNA, the CDR3 is TGTGCCAGCAGCGTGAATTCGTATGGCTACACCTTC.

The V call is TRBV20-1, the J call TRBJ2-1; TRBD2 agrees at 11 bases. From germline, CDR1 is DFQATT and CDR2 SNEGSKA (reference sequence). J was trimmed by 0 bases and V by 1 base; bases with no gene match: 8. The CDR3 totals 18 residues. The CDR3 sequence: CSARATSGVRSSYNEQFF. The DNA for the CDR3 is TGCAGTGCTAGAGCGACTAGCGGGGTCCGAAGCTCCTACAATGAGCAGTTCTTC.

The chain employs TRBV19 and TRBJ2-7, with 8 nucleotides matching TRBD1. The germline V gene encodes CDR1 LNHDA and CDR2 SQIVND (reference sequence). This CDR3 contains 13 residues. V was clipped by 5 bases and J by 3 bases; unmatched bases: 3. Here the CDR3 DNA reads TGTGCCAGTAGTGCAGGGGGCGGCTACGAGCAGTACTTC. Translated, it gives CASSAGGGYEQYF.

The chain has TRBV29-1 and TRBJ1-2; D is perhaps TRBD1 (5 bases). Germline V gives CDR1 SQVTM, CDR2 ANQGSEA. V lost 3 bases and J 4 bases, leaving 9 bases between the germline ends. The CDR3 covers 12 residues. CDR3 in DNA: TGCAGCGTTGATCAGGGTAGCTATGGCTACACCTTC. Encoded protein: CSVDQGSYGYTF.

V and J are TRBV20-1 and TRBJ2-7, with D perhaps TRBD1 (6 bases). The ends were cut back, 5 bases at V and 5 bases at J, with 19 bases in the middle. Germline assignment: CDR1 DFQATT and CDR2 SNEGSKA (reference sequence). This CDR3 has 14 amino acids. The CDR3 sequence: CSARPRGSPDEQYV. Here the CDR3 DNA reads TGCAGTGCTCGTCCCAGGGGATCTCCCGACGAGCAGTACGTC.

The chain employs TRBV14 and TRBJ1-2; 7 bases align to TRBD1. V shed 2 bases and J 6 bases; nucleotides not matched to a gene: 6. CDR1 SGHDN and CDR2 FVKESK come from the germline V gene. This CDR3 comprises 14 residues. CDR3 region: CASSQNWGQNGYTF. CDR3 bases: TGTGCCAGCAGCCAAAACTGGGGACAGAATGGCTACACCTTC. The full variable domain, its missing parts supplied by reference TRBV14 and TRBJ1-2, is EAGVTQFPSHSVIEKGQTVTLRCDPISGHDNLYWYRRVMGKEIKFLLHFVKESKQDESGMPNNRFLAERTGGTYSTLKVQPAELEDSGVYFCASSQNWGQNGYTFGSGTRLTVV.

V usage is TRBV6-2 or TRBV6-3 and J usage is TRBJ2-1, with a weak D call TRBD2 (7 bases). CDR1 is MNHEY, CDR2 SVGEGT, per germline. CDR3 size: 16 residues. Trimming took 0 bases from V and 4 from J, leaving 13 bases between them. The CDR3 bases are TGTGCCAGCAGTTACTCGGTTCGGGGGGCTTACAATGAGCAGTTCTTC. This encodes CASSYSVRGAYNEQFF.

This clonotype has a count of ten or more. The V call is TRBV7-8, the J call TRBJ1-5, with D tentatively TRBD1 (6 bases). Germline V gene lookup returns CDR1 SGHVS and CDR2 FQNEAQ. This CDR3 is 15 amino acids long. V was pared by 5 bases and J by 0 bases, with 11 bases between. This chain's CDR3 is CASSKGDYSNQPQHF. The CDR3 coding sequence is TGTGCCAGCAGCAAGGGGGATTATAGCAATCAGCCCCAGCATTTT.

Only a few counts were recorded for this clonotype. This chain links TRBV15 with TRBJ2-2; D is uncertain. Germline CDR1 is LNHNV and CDR2 is YYDKDF (reference sequence). This CDR3 region has 16 residues. Between the trimmed V and J ends, which lost 3 bases and 1 base, there was a span of 12 bases. This chain's CDR3 is CATSSSRLVNTGELFF. CDR3 DNA sequence: TGTGCCACCAGCAGTTCTCGCCTGGTGAACACCGGGGAGCTGTTTTTT. Supplemented by reference TRBV15 and TRBJ2-2, the full variable domain reads DAMVIQNPRYQVTQFGKPVTLSCSQTLNHNVMYWYQQKSSQAPKLLFHYYDKDFNNEADTPDNFQSRRPNTSFCFLDIRSPGLGDTAMYLCATSSSRLVNTGELFFGEGSRLTVL.

Concerning this clonotype itself: This may stem from a read error, because a much larger clone lies one nucleotide away. The rearrangement uses TRBV7-2 and TRBJ2-7; no clear D. The ends were cut back, 2 bases at V and 4 bases at J, with 15 bases in the middle. The CDR3 is 15 amino acids. Germline V gene data show CDR1 as SGHTA and CDR2 as FQGNSA. The CDR3 is CASSLSLVGRYEQYV. DNA for the CDR3: TGTGCCAGCAGCTTAAGTCTAGTGGGCCGATACGAGCAGTACGTC.

This clonotype was seen many times. This chain uses TRBV20-1 with TRBJ2-7, with D perhaps matching TRBD2 (6 bases). CDR3 size: 14 residues. Between the trimmed V and J ends, which lost 6 bases and 3 bases, there was a span of 18 bases. CDR1 is DFQATT, CDR2 SNEGSKA, per germline (reference sequence). In nucleotides, the CDR3 is TGCAGTGCCCCCGGAGGGAACCTTTTCTACGAGCAGTACTTC. Residues: CSAPGGNLFYEQYF.

The J gene is TRBJ1-4, the V gene TRBV6-4; TRBD1 aligns across 7 bases. The CDR3 has 15 residues. The V segment lost 0 bases and the J segment 7 bases; nucleotides outside the gene matches: 5. The germline V gene encodes CDR1 MRHNA and CDR2 SNTAGT. The CDR3, as DNA: TGTGCCAGCAGTGACTCAGGGGGCCTAGGTGAAAAACTGTTTTTT. Translated: CASSDSGGLGEKLFF.

This clonotype has more than one count but fewer than ten. The gene calls are TRBV6-2 or TRBV6-3 and TRBJ2-5; possibly TRBD2 for D (6 bases). V lost 5 bases to trimming and J lost 1 base, with 17 bases between them. The germline V gene encodes CDR1 MNHEY and CDR2 SVGEGT. The CDR3 is 16 amino acids. The CDR3 DNA sequence: TGTGCCAGCAGTCGGTTGGGGGGTTGGGGCCAAGAGACCCAGTACTTC. Translating it yields CASSRLGGWGQETQYF.

This clonotype was recorded a few times. The J gene is TRBJ2-7, the V gene TRBV11-2, with 7 bases fitting TRBD1. This CDR3 has 15 residues. Losses at the gene ends were 1 base for V and 3 bases for J; bases not matched to a gene: 6. CDR1 and CDR2 from the germline V gene are SGHAT and FQNNGV. The CDR3 DNA is TGTGCCAGCAGCTTAGCAACAGGGGATTACTACGAGCAGTACGTC. Its protein is CASSLATGDYYEQYV.

This clonotype showed up just a few times. The chain is built from TRBV7-2 and TRBJ2-5, with D hard to call. Germline V gives CDR1 SGHTA, CDR2 FQGNSA. V lost 1 base and J 4 bases, leaving 10 bases between the germline ends. CDR3 length equals 14 residues. The CDR3 spells CASSLEADSETQYF. The CDR3, as DNA: TGTGCCAGCAGCTTAGAGGCAGACTCAGAGACCCAGTACTTC.

J is TRBJ2-2 and V is TRBV15, with a tentative D call TRBD1 (6 bases). V was pared by 3 bases and J by 7 bases, with 12 bases between. The CDR3 sequence is 14 residues long. Looked up from germline, CDR1 is LNHNV and CDR2 is YYDKDF (reference sequence). The CDR3 DNA is TGTGCCACCAGCAGTTTGGGGGCGAACGGGGAGCTGTTTTTT. It specifies CATSSLGANGELFF. The full variable domain, rest sourced from reference TRBV15 and TRBJ2-2, is DAMVIQNPRYQVTQFGKPVTLSCSQTLNHNVMYWYQQKSSQAPKLLFHYYDKDFNNEADTPDNFQSRRPNTSFCFLDIRSPGLGDTAMYLCATSSLGANGELFFGEGSRLTVL.

This clonotype was found a few times. The chain employs TRBV6-1 and TRBJ1-6; D perhaps matches TRBD1 (5 bases). Germline V CDR1 and CDR2: MNHNS, SASEGT. The CDR3 is 15 residues long. Trimming took off 3 bases at V and 0 bases at J, with 6 bases between the two ends. The CDR3 sequence: CASSEGGSYNSPLHF. The CDR3 coding sequence is TGTGCCAGCAGTGAGGGGGGCTCCTATAATTCACCCCTCCACTTT.

This clonotype was counted only a few times. This sequence joins TRBV4-1 and TRBJ2-5; D is perhaps TRBD1 (5 bases). The CDR3 length is 13 residues. V shed 3 bases and J shed 3 bases, with 8 bases lying between them. Germline V gene lookup returns CDR1 MGHRA and CDR2 YSYEKL. This chain's CDR3 is CASSQDTKETQYF. The CDR3 DNA is TGCGCCAGCAGCCAGGACACAAAAGAGACCCAGTACTTC.

In this sample, this clonotype turned up many times. J is TRBJ2-7 and V is TRBV7-6; 7 positions match TRBD1. V shed 5 bases and J 4 bases; nucleotides not matched to a gene: 8. Germline-derived CDR1 and CDR2 are SGHVS and FNYEAQ. CDR3 length: 14 amino acids. CDR3 loop: CASSATDRAYEQYV. CDR3 sequence (DNA): TGTGCCAGCAGCGCTACCGACAGGGCTTACGAGCAGTACGTC.

The chain carries TRBV12-3 or TRBV12-4 and TRBJ2-1, with D perhaps TRBD2 (6 bases). The CDR3 totals 14 residues. The V end lost 2 bases, the J end lost 4 bases, and 9 bases lay between the germline ends. The CDR3 sequence is CASSLPSEYNEQFF. DNA of the CDR3: TGTGCCAGCAGTTTACCTAGCGAGTACAATGAGCAGTTCTTC.

This clonotype was detected a few times. The chain recombines TRBV15 with TRBJ2-1; perhaps D is TRBD1 or TRBD2 (5 bases each). The CDR3 totals 12 residues. The germline V gene encodes CDR1 LNHNV and CDR2 YYDKDF (reference sequence). The ends were cut back, 0 bases at V and 10 bases at J, with 7 bases in the middle. CDR3 nucleotide sequence: TGTGCCACCAGCAGAGATCGGGGCGAGCAGTTCTTC. It codes for CATSRDRGEQFF.

On this clonotype: A clone one base away is much larger, so this may be a read error. The rearrangement links TRBV7-2 to TRBJ1-1; D unclear. This CDR3 region has 14 residues. Germline loops: CDR1 SGHTA, CDR2 FQGNSA. The CDR3 loop is CASSFYSQNIEAFF. In DNA, the CDR3 is TGTGCCAGCAGCTTTTACAGTCAGAACATTGAAGCTTTCTTT.